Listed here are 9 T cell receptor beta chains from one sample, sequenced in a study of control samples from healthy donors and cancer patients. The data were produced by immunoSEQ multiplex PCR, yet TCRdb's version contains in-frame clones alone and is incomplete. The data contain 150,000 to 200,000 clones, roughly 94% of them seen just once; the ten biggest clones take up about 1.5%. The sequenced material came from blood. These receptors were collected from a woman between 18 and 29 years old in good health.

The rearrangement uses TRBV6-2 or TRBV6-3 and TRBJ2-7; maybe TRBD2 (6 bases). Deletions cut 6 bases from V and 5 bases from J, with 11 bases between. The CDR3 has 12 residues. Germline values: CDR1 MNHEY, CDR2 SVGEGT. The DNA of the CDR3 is TGTGCCAGCAGCCGGGGAGGAGACGAGCAGTACTTC. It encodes CASSRGGDEQYF.

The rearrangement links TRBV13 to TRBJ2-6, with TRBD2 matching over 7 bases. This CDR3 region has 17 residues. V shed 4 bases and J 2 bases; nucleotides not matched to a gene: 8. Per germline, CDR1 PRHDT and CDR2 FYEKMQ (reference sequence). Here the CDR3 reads CASSSGTKRTGANVLTF. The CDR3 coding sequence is TGTGCCAGCAGCTCCGGGACTAAACGGACTGGGGCCAACGTCCTGACTTTC.

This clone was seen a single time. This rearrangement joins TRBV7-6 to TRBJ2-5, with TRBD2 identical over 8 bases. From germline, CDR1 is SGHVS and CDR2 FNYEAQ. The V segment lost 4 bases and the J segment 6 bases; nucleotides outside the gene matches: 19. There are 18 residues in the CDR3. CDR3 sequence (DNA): TGTGCCAGCAGCTCCGCCTTCCTTCAGTTAGCGGGATTAAAGACCCAGTACTTC. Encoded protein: CASSSAFLQLAGLKTQYF.

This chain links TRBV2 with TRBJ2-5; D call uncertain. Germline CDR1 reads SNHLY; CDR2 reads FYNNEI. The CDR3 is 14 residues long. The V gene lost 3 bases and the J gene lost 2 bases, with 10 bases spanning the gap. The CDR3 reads CASSDGTLQETQYF. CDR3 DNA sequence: TGTGCCAGCAGTGATGGTACATTACAAGAGACCCAGTACTTC.

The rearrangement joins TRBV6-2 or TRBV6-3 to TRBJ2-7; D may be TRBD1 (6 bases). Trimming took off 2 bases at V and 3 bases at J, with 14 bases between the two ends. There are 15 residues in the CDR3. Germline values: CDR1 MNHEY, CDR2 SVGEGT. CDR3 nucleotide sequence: TGTGCCAGCAGTTACGGCATGCGCAGGGGCTACGAGCAGTACTTC. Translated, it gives CASSYGMRRGYEQYF.

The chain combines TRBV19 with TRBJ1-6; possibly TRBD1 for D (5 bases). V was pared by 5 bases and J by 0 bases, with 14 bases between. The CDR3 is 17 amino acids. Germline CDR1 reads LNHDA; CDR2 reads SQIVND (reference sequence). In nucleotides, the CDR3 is TGTGCCAGTAGTCCGGGGACTGCGAGCTCCTATAATTCACCCCTCCACTTT. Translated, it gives CASSPGTASSYNSPLHF.

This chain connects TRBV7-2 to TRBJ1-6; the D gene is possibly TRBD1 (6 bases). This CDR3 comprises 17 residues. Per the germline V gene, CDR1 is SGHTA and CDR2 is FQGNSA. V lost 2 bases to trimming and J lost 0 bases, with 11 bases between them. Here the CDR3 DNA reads TGTGCCAGCAGCTTACGGACAGATAGCTCCTATAATTCACCCCTCCACTTT. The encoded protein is CASSLRTDSSYNSPLHF. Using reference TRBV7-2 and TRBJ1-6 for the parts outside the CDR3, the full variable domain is GAGVSQSPSNKVTEKGKDVELRCDPISGHTALYWYRQSLGQGLEFLIYFQGNSAPDKSGLPSDRFSAERTGGSVSTLTIQRTQQEDSAVYLCASSLRTDSSYNSPLHFGNGTRLTVT.

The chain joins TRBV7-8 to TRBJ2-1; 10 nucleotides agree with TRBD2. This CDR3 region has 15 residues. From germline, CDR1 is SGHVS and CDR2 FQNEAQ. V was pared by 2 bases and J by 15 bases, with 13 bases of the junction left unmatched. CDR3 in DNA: TGTGCCAGCAGCTTATGGGCAGCGGGGGGGCCGTTGCGGTTCTTC. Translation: CASSLWAAGGPLRFF.

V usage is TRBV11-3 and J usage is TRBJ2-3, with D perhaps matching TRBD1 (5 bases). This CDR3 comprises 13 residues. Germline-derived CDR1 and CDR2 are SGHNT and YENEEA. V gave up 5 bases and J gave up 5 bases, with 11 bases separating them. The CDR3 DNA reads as TGTGCCAGCAGCACAGGCCATCAAGATACGCAGTATTTT. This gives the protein CASSTGHQDTQYF. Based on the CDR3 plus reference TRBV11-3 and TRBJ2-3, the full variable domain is EAGVVQSPRYKIIEKKQPVAFWCNPISGHNTLYWYLQNLGQGPELLIRYENEEAVDDSQLPKDRFSAERLKGVDSTLKIQPAELGDSAVYLCASSTGHQDTQYFGPGTRLTVL.